The 21 T cell receptor beta chains below were found in one sample sequenced in a study of blood T cell repertoires in COVID-19. Measured with immunoSEQ multiplex PCR; TCRdb has only the in-frame clones, and not every one. The profile covers around 60,000 clones, with roughly 89% appearing a single time and about 13% taken by the ten largest. Sequencing used peripheral blood. Receptors originate from a man between 60 and 70 years old with active COVID-19.

On this clone itself: At one end, the junction sequence differs from germline, possibly due to a read error. The V and J genes are TRBV24-1 and TRBJ2-1; TRBD2 matches 9 bases. CDR1 and CDR2 (germline): KGHDR, SFDVKD. This CDR3 region has 16 residues. The CDR3 sequence: CATSDFPLAGRNGQFF. For the CDR3, the DNA is TGTGCCACCAGTGATTTCCCGCTAGCGGGGCGAAATGGGCAGTTCTTC.

The chain's CDR3 is CASSNSGDSTDTQYF. CDR3 bases: TGTGCCAGCAGCAATAGCGGGGATAGCACAGATACGCAGTATTTT. The rearrangement joins TRBV9 to TRBJ2-3; 8 nucleotides match TRBD2. After removal of 4 bases from V and 0 bases from J, the junction contained 4 bases not matched to a gene. The CDR3 consists of 15 residues. Germline CDR1 SGDLS, CDR2 YYNGEE.

The chain is built from TRBV2 and TRBJ1-5, with D perhaps TRBD1 (5 bases). Germline V gene sequence: CDR1 SNHLY, CDR2 FYNNEI. The CDR3 spans 12 residues. Trimming cost V 6 bases and J 9 bases, with 12 bases left between them. CDR3 DNA: TGTGCCAGCAGGGGGGGGACTTCGCCCCAGCATTTT. This sequence encodes CASRGGTSPQHF.

The chain joins TRBV5-1 to TRBJ1-1; D remains ambiguous. Germline V CDR1 and CDR2: SGHRS, YFSETQ. The V gene lost 4 bases and the J gene lost 5 bases, with 15 bases spanning the gap. This CDR3 is 14 amino acids long. The CDR3 DNA reads TGCGCCAGCAGCCCAACACCGGGAGGGACTGAAGCTTTCTTT. It is translated as CASSPTPGGTEAFF. The variable domain in full, with the rest retrieved from reference TRBV5-1 and TRBJ1-1, is KAGVTQTPRYLIKTRGQQVTLSCSPISGHRSVSWYQQTPGQGLQFLFEYFSETQRNKGNFPGRFSGRQFSNSRSEMNVSTLELGDSALYLCASSPTPGGTEAFFGQGTRLTVV.

The genes are TRBV6-2 or TRBV6-3 and TRBJ2-1; TRBD2 might be the D (5 bases). This CDR3 has 12 residues. Germline CDR1 reads MNHEY; CDR2 reads SVGEGT. The V and J ends lost 2 bases and 8 bases respectively, with 7 bases between them. In nucleotides, the CDR3 is TGTGCCAGCAGTTACGAGGGATATGAGCAGTTCTTC. It encodes CASSYEGYEQFF.

The sample holds one count of this clone. The gene calls are TRBV2 and TRBJ2-3; D perhaps matches TRBD1 (6 bases). Trimming left V 8 bases short and J 4 bases short, with 7 bases between. The germline gives CDR1 SNHLY, CDR2 FYNNEI. The CDR3 loop spans 11 amino acids. CDR3 loop: CASGQSDTQYF. CDR3 sequence (DNA): TGTGCCAGCGGACAGTCAGATACGCAGTATTTT.

V is TRBV7-3 and J is TRBJ1-1, with a weak D call TRBD1 (5 bases). V lost 0 bases and J 6 bases, leaving 8 bases between the germline ends. The CDR3 covers 13 residues. Germline V CDR1 and CDR2: SGHTA, FQGTGA. In DNA form, the CDR3 reads TGTGCCAGCAGCTTAACGGGGGGATCTGAAGCTTTCTTT. It encodes CASSLTGGSEAFF.

The rearrangement links TRBV5-1 to TRBJ2-3; TRBD1 is a possible D gene (5 bases). The V end lost 1 base, the J end lost 5 bases, and 11 bases lay between the germline ends. This CDR3 is built from 14 residues. The V gene's germline CDR1 is SGHRS and CDR2 YFSETQ. CDR3 in amino acids: CASSLMQGGDTQYF. The DNA for the CDR3 is TGCGCCAGCAGCTTGATGCAGGGTGGAGATACGCAGTATTTT.

This clone was picked up a small number of times. The chain links TRBV19 to TRBJ1-5; D gene ambiguous. The CDR3 runs 16 residues. Germline values: CDR1 LNHDA, CDR2 SQIVND (reference sequence). Trimming cost V 6 bases and J 1 base, with 16 bases left between them. CDR3 sequence reads: CASSPAAFGSNQPQHF. The CDR3 nucleotides are TGTGCCAGTAGCCCGGCGGCATTCGGAAGCAATCAGCCCCAGCATTTT. Looking up the rest from reference TRBV19 and TRBJ1-5 gives the full variable domain: DGGITQSPKYLFRKEGQNVTLSCEQNLNHDAMYWYRQDPGQGLRLIYYSQIVNDFQKGDIAEGYSVSREKKESFPLTVTSAQKNPTAFYLCASSPAAFGSNQPQHFGDGTRLSIL.

This chain connects TRBV2 to TRBJ1-1, with D hard to call. This CDR3 contains 12 residues. V was pared by 6 bases and J by 10 bases, with 15 bases between. Germline V gene sequence: CDR1 SNHLY, CDR2 FYNNEI. CDR3 sequence (DNA): TGTGCCAGCAGGACGACCGGGAAAGGAGCTTTCTTT. This encodes CASRTTGKGAFF. The full variable domain, rest sourced from reference TRBV2 and TRBJ1-1, is EPEVTQTPSHQVTQMGQEVILRCVPISNHLYFYWYRQILGQKVEFLVSFYNNEISEKSEIFDDQFSVERPDGSNFTLKIRSTKLEDSAMYFCASRTTGKGAFFGQGTRLTVV.

The J gene is TRBJ1-6, the V gene TRBV18; TRBD1 is a possible D gene (5 bases). The CDR3 totals 16 residues. The germline V and J ends were trimmed by 2 bases and 6 bases, with 14 bases remaining between them. The germline V gene has CDR1 KGHSH and CDR2 LQKENI. CDR3 coding DNA: TGTGCCAGCTCACCAATGGCTATAGGGGTTAATTCACCCCTCCACTTT. Translating gives CASSPMAIGVNSPLHF.

The chain couples TRBV12-3 or TRBV12-4 to TRBJ2-7; D perhaps matches TRBD1 (6 bases). V was trimmed by 6 bases and J by 3 bases, leaving 12 bases between them. This CDR3 spans 13 amino acids. The CDR3 protein is CASRTGQSYEQYF. CDR3 bases: TGTGCCAGCAGGACAGGTCAGAGCTACGAGCAGTACTTC.

J is TRBJ2-1 and V is TRBV27, with D possibly TRBD1 on 7 matching bases. V lost 5 bases and J 4 bases, leaving 12 bases between the germline ends. Per the germline V gene, CDR1 is MNHEY and CDR2 is SMNVEV (reference sequence). CDR3 length: 14 amino acids. This CDR3 reads CASSPRGRYNEQFF. The CDR3 DNA is TGTGCCAGCAGTCCCAGGGGGAGGTACAATGAGCAGTTCTTC.

This clone was seen just once. This chain uses TRBV6-1 with TRBJ2-2; tentatively, D is TRBD2 (5 bases). Trimming left V 2 bases short and J 6 bases short, with 7 bases between. Germline V gene sequence: CDR1 MNHNS, CDR2 SASEGT. This CDR3 has 13 residues. The DNA for the CDR3 is TGTGCCAGCAGTGAAATGAGGGCCGGGGAGCTGTTTTTT. Translated: CASSEMRAGELFF.

J is TRBJ1-1 and V is TRBV7-9; 8 nucleotides align to TRBD1. CDR3 length: 15 residues. Trimming at V came to 5 bases and at J to 1 base, leaving 6 bases not matched to a gene. From germline, CDR1 is SEHNR and CDR2 FQNEAQ (reference sequence). The CDR3 sequence is CASSPLGQENTEAFF. The CDR3 DNA is TGTGCCAGCAGCCCTCTGGGACAGGAGAACACTGAAGCTTTCTTT.

The rearrangement links TRBV7-9 to TRBJ2-1, with 7 bases aligning to TRBD2. The CDR3 length is 17 residues. The germline CDR1 and CDR2 sequences are SEHNR and FQNEAQ (reference sequence). V lost 2 bases to trimming and J lost 5 bases; unmatched junction nucleotides: 12. CDR3 sequence (DNA): TGTGCCAGCAGCTTAATACCAAGGAGCGGGGCGAACAATGAGCAGTTCTTC. This translates into CASSLIPRSGANNEQFF.

V gene TRBV10-2 combines with J gene TRBJ1-5, with 8 nucleotides matching TRBD1. V lost 10 bases to trimming and J lost 4 bases; unmatched junction nucleotides: 6. CDR3 size: 13 residues. Germline values: CDR1 WSHSY, CDR2 SAAADI. The CDR3 loop is CATTTGVNQPQHF. The CDR3 bases are TGCGCCACTACGACAGGGGTGAATCAGCCCCAGCATTTT.

This rearrangement joins TRBV5-8 to TRBJ1-1; weak D call: TRBD1 (5 bases). CDR1 and CDR2 (germline): SGHTS, YDEGEE. Trimming stripped 2 bases from V and 5 bases from J, with 10 bases between. There are 13 residues in the CDR3. In DNA, the CDR3 is TGTGCCAGCAGCTTCGAAAGGGGTACTGAAGCTTTCTTT. Its protein product is CASSFERGTEAFF.

The rearrangement links TRBV28 to TRBJ1-5; D uncertain. With 10 bases removed from V and 2 bases from J, the gap between germline ends came to 9 bases. The CDR3 covers 12 residues. Germline V gives CDR1 MDHEN, CDR2 SYDVKM. Here the CDR3 reads CATYRGNQPQHF. DNA of the CDR3: TGTGCCACCTACAGAGGCAATCAGCCCCAGCATTTT.

V is TRBV9 and J is TRBJ2-2; 8 positions match TRBD2. The germline gives CDR1 SGDLS, CDR2 YYNGEE. With V trimmed by 4 bases and J by 3 bases, 8 bases remained unmatched. The CDR3 loop spans 16 amino acids. As DNA, the CDR3 is TGTGCCAGCAGCACGAGGACTAGCCTGGACACCGGGGAGCTGTTTTTT. The encoded protein is CASSTRTSLDTGELFF. The full variable domain, in which reference TRBV9 and TRBJ2-2 provide the parts outside the CDR3, is DSGVTQTPKHLITATGQRVTLRCSPRSGDLSVYWYQQSLDQGLQFLIQYYNGEERAKGNILERFSAQQFPDLHSELNLSSLELGDSALYFCASSTRTSLDTGELFFGEGSRLTVL.

V and J are TRBV11-2 and TRBJ2-6; tentatively, D is TRBD1 (5 bases). Germline loops: CDR1 SGHAT, CDR2 FQNNGV. The CDR3 extends over 16 amino acids. V lost 6 bases, J lost 2 bases, and 14 bases lay in between. In nucleotides, the CDR3 is TGTGCCAGCAGGTCCCCTTGGGGCGCTGGGGCCAACGTCCTGACTTTC. Protein product: CASRSPWGAGANVLTF.